This T cell receptor (beta chain) appears in the sequencing data of a study of cytomegalovirus exposure and HLA in healthy donors (dated by TCRdb to about 2017). About the study as a whole: An earlier analysis of several hundred of the donors reported about 260 Gb of sequence data and 90 million to 120 million unique TCR beta sequences obtained from around 190 million T cells. A separate validation cohort of roughly 130 different subjects was used in addition to the roughly 640-subject first cohort. High-throughput TCR immunosequencing, statistical association of individual TCRs with disease status, and machine learning were combined to predict cytomegalovirus infection status. Donor age, sex, ethnicity and CMV serostatus were collected together with the repertoire data. The T cell repertoires of around 670 subjects were profiled by immunosequencing and related to cytomegalovirus serostatus. Both class I and class II loci were covered by HLA typing, at four-digit resolution. An earlier analysis of a few hundred of the donors applied high-throughput TCR beta sequencing to assess whether each TCR beta V gene segment acted as functional or pseudogenic. All discovery cohort repertoires had been generated using a single sequencing platform. An early release covering over 500 HLA-typed donors comprised roughly 300 gigabases of sequencing data and approximately 85 million unique TCR sequences. Five DR-DQ haplotypes were handled as single units for association and clustering, since linkage in the cohort was strong. The genetic ancestry cluster associated with self-reported Caucasian donors included roughly 84% of the 398 genotyped donors. The study aimed to test whether cataloging public T cell receptors could reveal signatures of past pathogen exposure. A later genetic analysis used genome-wide SNP genotypes for about 65% of the roughly 670 donors, treating that subset as a discovery cohort. To study patterns of TCR occurrence, a later analysis re-analyzed previously published TCR beta repertoires from under 750 donors and added high-resolution HLA genotyping. Typing coverage varied by locus: roughly 620-640 donors for A, B, C, DRB1 and DQB1; more than 500 for DQA1; more than 600 for DPA1; fewer than 480 for DPB1. On average, around 240,000 unique TCR beta nucleotide sequences were sequenced per donor among 398 genotyped donors of the cohort, with approximately 18% of those sequences being non-productive. The later analysis used no new phenotypic data to find candidate immune exposures, relying instead on TCR beta sequences and their occurrence across donors.

The cohort was made up of 500 to 850 healthy bone marrow donors. At the time of sampling, every cohort member was nominally healthy, though immune exposures that went unrecorded were likely present. The donor was CMV seronegative and was included in the group of around 320 seronegative cohort members. A peripheral blood sample was provided by each donor, and peripheral blood mononuclear cells were used for TCR beta sequencing. Genomic DNA was extracted from the blood cell samples with the Qiagen DNeasy Blood Extraction Kit. A word on this clone: Its target antigen remains unknown. Base qualities are not recorded, but no much larger clone differs from it by a single base.

There are 13 amino acids in the CDR3, from cysteine to phenylalanine inclusive. Just CDR3 DNA is preserved here, 39 bases in frame from base 1. A distance of 8 bases separates the germline ends of V and J, which lose 0 bases and 6 bases respectively. Looking up the germline V gene (reference sequence) yields CDR1 LNHDA and CDR2 SQIVND. The library relied on the immunoSEQ multiplex PCR assay. The multiplex PCR relied on a mix of 60 forward primers for TCR Vbeta segments and 13 reverse primers for TCR Jbeta segments. The CDR3 region of rearranged TCR beta genes was amplified from genomic DNA with a multiplex PCR assay. The amplified TCR beta libraries were sequenced on the Illumina HiSeq System as 87-base-pair reads. As for the authors' bioinformatics: A later analysis counted around 72 million unique TCR beta chains across the 550 to 700 repertoires, and about 10 million of these chains were shared by at least two donors. A nearest-neighbor algorithm error-corrected the raw reads and collapsed the reads into unique sequences, merging closely related sequences to remove PCR and sequencing errors. Alignment of CDR3 sequences to IMGT reference sequences was used to assign V, D and J gene segments. Each retained sequence needed at least a six-nucleotide match to both a V gene segment and a J gene segment. A rearrangement counted as productive if the CDR3 had no stop codons and remained in frame with V and J, and every other rearrangement counted as non-productive. Following IMGT convention, CDR3 was defined as the stretch from the second conserved V-encoded cysteine to the conserved J-encoded phenylalanine. The earlier analysis of about 590 of the donors excluded sequences that lacked an unambiguous match to a single V gene segment. In an earlier analysis of 587 of the donors, a V segment was called functional when productive rearrangements were above 56.7%, and segregating when the standard deviation between donors exceeded 5%. To diagnose cytomegalovirus status from the catalog of TCR beta chain sequences, a statistical classification framework was built. In a later analysis, V and J genes were assigned by comparing TCR nucleotide sequences against IMGT/GENE-DB human TR gene sequences. In a later analysis, CDR3 sequences and most-parsimonious VDJ recombination scenarios were assigned using the TCRdist pipeline. A later analysis defined each TCR beta chain by its CDR3 amino acid sequence plus V-gene family, and excluded reads lacking a unique V-gene family. As a way to deal with suspected cross-contamination and a sequencing artifact, a later analysis dropped approximately 590 nucleotide sequences that were highly shared and had low generation probability. In a later analysis, a clonal expansion index for each public chain was calculated from normalized within-repertoire ranks of inferred template counts. In a later analysis, generation probabilities were computed using a VDJ recombination model fitted to out-of-frame rearrangements, and the results were checked against IGoR. In a later analysis, hypergeometric tests were used to score TCR-TCR, TCR-HLA and TCR-CMV co-occurrence, with a repertoire-size bias correction applied to TCR pairs. In a later analysis, false discovery rates were estimated by permuting HLA or CMV assignments 20 times. In a later analysis, co-occurring TCRs were grouped using DBSCAN, and TCRdist sequence similarity was added for clustering within HLA-allele-positive subsets. Repertoires with fewer than 30,000 or more than 120,000 public chains were left out of co-occurrence clustering, as were roughly five repertoires with anomalous nucleotide sharing. Here the immuneACCESS table is served through TCRdb, limited to in-frame sequences with V and J called. Missing clones are a known gap in these copies; in checked studies unresolved V genes cover under half, and the rest lacks a known reason. The V and J calls and clone size were taken over from that table, and D and trimming were inferred from the DNA. Within this sample are roughly 76,000 clones, with roughly 88% of them counted one time only. Approximately 1.9% of the sample lies in the top ten.

On the study overall, not on this receptor specifically: It was suggested by the authors that the approach could potentially be generalized to other disease states and immunological phenotypes. Strong co-occurrence of HLA alleles, especially DR and DQ, made assigning TCR associations to individual alleles difficult. Because counts were too low, roughly 18 rarely observed V segments, including chromosome 9 orphons, were left out of the earlier analysis of approximately 500 of the donors. Three of the identified cytomegalovirus-associated TCR beta chains were confirmed in vitro to be specific for cytomegalovirus antigens. A later analysis found that TCR association rates varied across HLA loci, with DRB1 alleles showing the most associated TCRs and HLA-C alleles the fewest. Most TCR sequences were observed very rarely across donors, whereas some public TCRs were present in many individuals. V-gene and J-gene trimming of TCR beta chains was associated with a missense DCLRE1C variant in a later genetic analysis, and the association was replicated in an independent cohort. Most CMV-associated TCR beta chains appeared to be HLA-restricted in a later analysis, and the HLA associations seemed to be driven largely by CMV exposure. This cohort had only TCR beta chains sequenced, and the lack of alpha or paired-chain data limited which features could be detected. In an earlier analysis of 587 of the donors, most TCR beta V segments appeared in productive rearrangements about 90% or about 30% of the time, broadly matching IMGT annotations. Sequencing depth was assumed to be roughly uniform across donors in the presence/absence analyses, though that assumption may not hold. For the cohort, immune exposure information was limited to CMV serostatus. Some IMGT-functional V segments, including TRBV6-2 and TRBV6-3, could not be told apart with the 87-base-pair reads, so those segments were excluded. In a later analysis, several top co-occurrence clusters were reported to appear linked to parvovirus B19, influenza, CMV and Epstein-Barr virus. A further reported finding was that TCR beta sequences accurately predicted the HLA-A and HLA-B alleles for most subjects in the first cohort. Specific HLA alleles were associated with 15,000 to 20,000 TCR beta sequences at a false discovery rate of 0.05 in a later analysis. Cytomegalovirus status was reported to be diagnosed by the classifier with high specificity and sensitivity in both the original and validation cohorts. According to a later genetic analysis, donors in an Asian-associated ancestry cluster had fewer N-insertions in productive TCRs than the approximately 700-donor mean. Because HLA typing was unavailable for some donors at each locus, only the typed subset was used in association tests. A total of 150 to 200 TCR beta chains were listed by the study as associated with cytomegalovirus. Compared with equally common non-associated chains, HLA-associated TCR beta chains in a later analysis were more clonally expanded and had lower generation probabilities. Correlated functional status among segregating V segments might be attributable to linkage disequilibrium, but an unknown experimental factor could not be ruled out. A group of highly shared sequence variants was considered likely to be a technical artifact of the sequencing pipeline.

Source material: PBMCs. The rearrangement joined TRBV19 to TRBJ1-1; no D gene call is confident. The sequence was obtained from a woman aged 30 to 39 in good health and CMV-seronegative. The CDR3: CASSIEGRAEAFF. The nucleotides read TGTGCCAGTAGTATAGAAGGGAGGGCTGAAGCTTTCTTT.